These 7 T cell receptor beta chains came from one sample sequenced in a study of graft-versus-host responses after intestinal transplantation. Their antigens remain unidentified. Assay: immunoSEQ multiplex PCR; the TCRdb copy retains only in-frame clones and omits some. The table has 89,000 or so clones, around 80% seen once; the top ten hold approximately 0.84%. The source material was unstimulated CD4+ T cells sorted from spleen or lymph node cells, sampled before intestinal transplant. Receptor source: a human donor who received an intestinal transplant.

V gene TRBV6-1 combines with J gene TRBJ1-1; 7 bases map to TRBD1. In germline, CDR1 is MNHNS, CDR2 SASEGT. Germline trimming cut 3 bases from V and 5 bases from J; bases unmatched to any gene: 3. This CDR3 contains 13 residues. The CDR3 bases are TGTGCCAGCAGTGACAGGGGGTGGACTGAAGCTTTCTTT. As protein: CASSDRGWTEAFF.

J is TRBJ1-1 and V is TRBV4-2; D is possibly TRBD1 (6 bases). The CDR3 length is 17 residues. V shed 0 bases and J shed 0 bases, with 14 bases lying between them. Germline assignment: CDR1 LGHNA and CDR2 YNFKEQ. The CDR3 here is CASSQEVKGHMNTEAFF. CDR3 DNA: TGTGCCAGCAGCCAAGAAGTTAAGGGACACATGAACACTGAAGCTTTCTTT.

This clone was counted between two and nine times. The chain carries TRBV5-6 and TRBJ2-5; 14 nucleotides line up with TRBD2. The CDR3 contains 15 residues. Germline trimming cut 7 bases from V and 5 bases from J; bases unmatched to any gene: 7. Per the germline V gene, CDR1 is SGHDT and CDR2 is YYEEEE. CDR3 residues: CASQLRLAGGETQYF. For the CDR3, the DNA is TGTGCCAGCCAACTCCGACTAGCGGGGGGGGAGACCCAGTACTTC.

The V and J genes are TRBV29-1 and TRBJ1-3, with D unresolved. CDR1 is SQVTM, CDR2 ANQGSEA, per germline. V dropped 1 base and J dropped 0 bases, with 4 bases sitting between them. The CDR3 loop spans 13 amino acids. CDR3 loop: CSVEVYSGNTIYF. The CDR3, as DNA: TGCAGCGTTGAAGTGTACTCTGGAAACACCATATATTTT.

This chain connects TRBV5-1 to TRBJ2-4; 9 nucleotides match TRBD2. The CDR3 spans 16 residues. The V segment lost 0 bases and the J segment 8 bases; nucleotides outside the gene matches: 9. Looked up from germline, CDR1 is SGHRS and CDR2 is YFSETQ. The DNA of the CDR3 is TGCGCCAGCAGCTTGGGGACTAGCGCGCTGGGGGACATTCAGTACTTC. It is translated as CASSLGTSALGDIQYF.

CDR3 nucleotides: TGTGCCACCAGGGGGCGTGCGGGTACAGAGACCCAGTACTTC. Translated, it gives CATRGRAGTETQYF. This sequence joins TRBV19 and TRBJ2-5; 8 bases fit TRBD1. The CDR3 has 14 amino acids. CDR1 and CDR2 from the germline V gene are LNHDA and SQIVND (reference sequence). V dropped 10 bases and J dropped 4; count of bases not matched to a gene: 11. Full variable domain (outside the CDR3, taken from reference TRBV19 and TRBJ2-5): DGGITQSPKYLFRKEGQNVTLSCEQNLNHDAMYWYRQDPGQGLRLIYYSQIVNDFQKGDIAEGYSVSREKKESFPLTVTSAQKNPTAFYLCATRGRAGTETQYFGPGTRLLVL.

This chain joins TRBV5-1 and TRBJ2-4; 7 positions agree with TRBD1. V dropped 7 bases and J dropped 9; count of bases not matched to a gene: 10. The CDR3 has 13 amino acids. Germline V gene sequence: CDR1 SGHRS, CDR2 YFSETQ. CDR3 sequence reads: CASHKTGVGIQYF. The DNA for the CDR3 is TGCGCCAGCCACAAAACAGGGGTCGGCATTCAGTACTTC.